This T cell receptor beta chain comes out of a study of tumor-infiltrating lymphocytes in primary liver carcinoma. General study findings and limits: A significantly higher top-250-clone fraction was found in tumors than in blood (p = 0.039). Lower overlap was observed for tumor-adjacent and tumor-blood pairs relative to tumor region pairs.

Unsorted whole blood supplied the RNA, and germline DNA was extracted too. Prior to the surgical procedure, four milliliters of peripheral blood were collected. The germline V and J ends were trimmed by 9 bases and 2 bases, with 14 bases remaining between them. The CDR3 has 13 amino acids. Looked up from germline, CDR1 is SGHAT and CDR2 is FQNNGV. The researchers produced TCR beta cDNA from approximately 540 ng total RNA with a constant-region primer. ARM-PCR, slightly modified, supplied the TCR beta libraries through three nested multiplex PCR rounds. Two initial PCR rounds of around 9 cycles each paired TRBV1-TRBV30 forward primers with a C-beta reverse primer. TCRdb processed the multiplex PCR reads anew with MiXCR; each CDR3 protein has one entry. The sample has fewer than 350,000 distinct CDR3 sequences, 65% seen once. Concerning this clonotype itself: Its antigen is as yet unknown.

The rearrangement uses TRBV11-2 and TRBJ2-7, with D perhaps assigned TRBD1 or TRBD2 (5 bases each). The sample consisted of peripheral blood. The source of this sequence is a man aged 35 to 55 with primary liver carcinoma and hepatitis B virus infection. This chain's CDR3 is CAREDKTTYEQYF. In nucleotides, the CDR3 is TGTGCCAGGGAGGACAAGACAACCTACGAGCAGTACTTC. The full variable domain, completed using reference TRBV11-2 and TRBJ2-7, is EAGVAQSPRYKIIEKRQSVAFWCNPISGHATLYWYQQILGQGPKLLIQFQNNGVVDDSQLPKDRFSAERLKGVDSTLKIQPAKLEDSAVYLCAREDKTTYEQYFGPGTRLTVT.